A single TCR beta chain is shown here with its context. This CDR3 region has 13 residues. Germline V gene sequence: CDR1 MNHNS, CDR2 SASEGT. Trimming removed 5 bases from V and 4 bases from J, with 9 bases in between. The data stem from a study of blood T cells in healthy people across ages. A second PCR, run for about 7 to 12 cycles, used a sample-barcoded 5' primer plus a J-beta primer mix. TCRdb passed the 5' RACE reads through MiXCR, listing each CDR3 protein once. The sample shows hundreds of thousands of distinct CDR3 sequences, under 25% of them seen only once. The chain recombines TRBV6-1 with TRBJ1-5; D is uncertain. The TCR was taken from a man between 70 and 80 years old in good health. Sequencing was done on a sample of blood. For the CDR3, the DNA is TGTGCCAGCAGTCTTACAGTGAATCAGCCCCAGCATTTT. Translation gives CASSLTVNQPQHF.